This is a list of T cell receptor beta chains from one sample in a study of metastatic and nonmetastatic thyroid tumors. TCRdb re-clonotyped the PCR reads via MiXCR. The top ten clones hold 20% of a sample with about 8,400 clones, roughly 29% of them seen once. Sample: tumor tissue. Source of these receptors: a female donor with papillary thyroid cancer or a benign thyroid nodule (not recorded which). Some clones in this sample may be carry-over from other donors' samples. The CDR3 runs from the conserved cysteine through the conserved F or W. A D gene is named only where the DNA matches it firmly. Clone size is given for some rows only: seen once, a few or many times, or a class if the clone is expanded.

D gene | J gene | clone size | V gene | CDR3 DNA | CDR3 protein
TRBD2 | TRBJ2-7 | NA | TRBV9 | TGTGCCAGCAGCGGGGGACTAGCGGAAACCTACGAGCAGTACTTC | CASSGGLAETYEQYF
NA | TRBJ1-2 | NA | TRBV4-1 | TGCGCCAGCAGCCAAGATCCACATGGTTACGGGTATGGCTACACCTTC | CASSQDPHGYGYGYTF
TRBD1 | TRBJ1-5 | NA | TRBV20-1 | TGCAGTGCTAGAGATATATCGGGACAGGGGAATCAGCCCCAGCATTTT | CSARDISGQGNQPQHF
TRBD2 | TRBJ2-7 | few | TRBV2 | TGTGCCAGCAGGACCGGGACTAGCGATCACGAGCAGTACTTC | CASRTGTSDHEQYF
NA | TRBJ1-1 | medium-sized | TRBV20-1 | TGCAGTGCTAGAGATATGGGGAAGGGGACTGAAGCTTTCTTT | CSARDMGKGTEAFF
TRBD2 | TRBJ2-3 | NA | TRBV6-6 | TGTGCCAGCAGTTACGCTCTAGCGGGGGGGCCCGCAGATACGCAGTATTTT | CASSYALAGGPADTQYF
NA | TRBJ1-2 | NA | TRBV28 | TGTGCCAGCAGCCGTTTAAATAACCCAGGGGGCTACACCTTC | CASSRLNNPGGYTF
NA | TRBJ1-3 | NA | TRBV27 | TGTGTCGGGGTGGAGAGAAACACCATATATTTT | CVGVERNTIYF
NA | TRBJ1-2 | NA | TRBV19 | TGTGCCAGTAGTATGACCGTTAACTATGGCTACACCTTC | CASSMTVNYGYTF
NA | TRBJ2-2 | medium-sized | TRBV6-2/TRBV6-3 | TGTGCCAGCAGCCGGCTAGAGTTCGGGGAGCTGTTTTTT | CASSRLEFGELFF
TRBD2 | TRBJ2-1 | medium-sized | TRBV28 | TGTGCCAGCAGTGCCGGAGGGACTAGCAGCAATGAGCAGTTCTTC | CASSAGGTSSNEQFF
NA | TRBJ2-6 | NA | TRBV4-2 | TGTGCCAGCAGCCAAATTAGTGCGGGAACCGGGGCCAACGTCCTGACTTTC | CASSQISAGTGANVLTF
NA | TRBJ2-3 | NA | TRBV6-1 | TGTGCCAGCTGGGGGGTTCCGGGGCGAGATACGCAGTATTTT | CASWGVPGRDTQYF
NA | TRBJ1-4 | NA | TRBV30 | TGTGCCTGGTTGTCGGTCCGTCGGCAAAAACTGTTTTTT | CAWLSVRRQKLFF
TRBD2 | TRBJ2-1 | NA | TRBV7-2 | TGTGCCAGCAGCTTTAGCGGGAGGGCCGGGTACAATGAGCAGTTCTTC | CASSFSGRAGYNEQFF
TRBD1 | TRBJ1-5 | few | TRBV6-1 | TGTGCCAGCAGGGGGACAGGATATCAGCCCCAGCATTTT | CASRGTGYQPQHF
TRBD1 | TRBJ2-5 | NA | TRBV2 | TGTGCCAGCACTGGACAGGGGGCAGGATTGTCGGAGACCCAGTACTTC | CASTGQGAGLSETQYF
NA | TRBJ2-1 | many | TRBV11-2 | TGTGCCAGCAGCTTAGGTGGCGTACGAAATGAGCAGTTCTTC | CASSLGGVRNEQFF
NA | TRBJ1-6 | few | TRBV6-1 | TGTGCCAGCAGCCGCGGTCCTTCTAGCGATTCACCCCTCCACTTT | CASSRGPSSDSPLHF
NA | TRBJ1-5 | few | TRBV2 | TGTGCCAGCAACCGAGGGCAGGGGTACAATCAGCCCCAGCATTTT | CASNRGQGYNQPQHF
NA | TRBJ1-5 | few | TRBV6-2/TRBV6-3 | TGTGCCACCCACAGGGCCCACGATAGCAATCAGCCCCAGCATTTT | CATHRAHDSNQPQHF
NA | TRBJ2-2 | NA | TRBV20-1 | TGCAGTGCTAGAGATCCGGGAGTCGGGTCCGCCGGGGAGCTGTTTTTT | CSARDPGVGSAGELFF
NA | TRBJ1-2 | few | TRBV28 | TGTGCCAGCAGTTTCGGGGGGTATGGCTACACCTTC | CASSFGGYGYTF
TRBD1 | TRBJ2-7 | few | TRBV6-1 | TGTGCCAGCAGCTCGGGACAGCTGAGCTCCTACGAGCAGTACTTC | CASSSGQLSSYEQYF
TRBD2 | TRBJ2-1 | NA | TRBV24-1 | TGTGCCACCAGTGAGAGCCTGACTAGCGGGGTCTACAATGAGCAGTTCTTC | CATSESLTSGVYNEQFF
NA | TRBJ1-1 | NA | TRBV11-3 | TGTGCCAGCAGCTTTCTAGGGGTAGATCAAGCTTTCTTT | CASSFLGVDQAFF
NA | TRBJ1-1 | NA | TRBV27 | TGTGACAGCAGTTTAGGATCTTGGGGGCCCCTGAACACTGAAGCTTTCTTT | CDSSLGSWGPLNTEAFF
NA | TRBJ2-2 | few | TRBV6-5 | TGTGCCAGCAGTTTGAGGGCGGCCGGGGAGCTGTTTTTT | CASSLRAAGELFF
NA | TRBJ2-7 | NA | TRBV20-1 | TGCAGTGCTAGAGACCCCAACGGGTTCGAGCAGTACTTC | CSARDPNGFEQYF
NA | TRBJ2-2 | NA | TRBV5-1 | TGCGCCAGCAGCTTTACTAGGGGACCCACCGGGGAGCTGTTTTTT | CASSFTRGPTGELFF
NA | TRBJ1-2 | once | TRBV7-8 | TGTGCCAGCAGCTCCAGAGGGGGGACGAACTATGGCTACACCTTC | CASSSRGGTNYGYTF
NA | TRBJ2-7 | NA | TRBV7-9 | TGTGCCAGCAGCTTAGGGACAGCCAGCTACGAGCAGTACTTC | CASSLGTASYEQYF
TRBD2 | TRBJ2-1 | large | TRBV27 | TGTGCCAGCAGTTTCGGGACTAGCGGGGTTGAGCAGTTCTTC | CASSFGTSGVEQFF
TRBD2 | TRBJ2-7 | few | TRBV6-1 | TGTGCCAGCAGCCGCGGGGGGGAAGGGTCCTACGAGCAGTACTTC | CASSRGGEGSYEQYF
NA | TRBJ2-4 | NA | TRBV4-2 | TGTGCCAGCTCCCCGGAGTGGGGTCCCGAGAACATTCAGTACTTC | CASSPEWGPENIQYF
NA | TRBJ2-2 | few | TRBV29-1 | TGCAAAGCCCTTATACTCGGGGAGCTGTTTTTT | CKALILGELFF
TRBD2 | TRBJ2-3 | large | TRBV28 | TGTGCCAGCAGTCCCACAGCGGGAGGGCCGTACGGCAGAGATACGCAGTATTTT | CASSPTAGGPYGRDTQYF
NA | TRBJ2-5 | medium-sized | TRBV5-6 | TGTGCCAGCAGCCCGGCGATCCAAGAGACCCAGTACTTC | CASSPAIQETQYF
TRBD1 | TRBJ1-2 | few | TRBV6-1 | TGTGCCAGCAGTGAAGTAGGGGGCAGGAGTGGCTACACCTTC | CASSEVGGRSGYTF
TRBD2 | TRBJ2-3 | once | TRBV4-1 | TGCGCCAGCAGCCAGCCCACTAGCGGCGGCACAGATACGCAGTATTTT | CASSQPTSGGTDTQYF
TRBD1 | TRBJ1-5 | few | TRBV4-3 | TGCGCCAGCAGCCCACACGACAGGGGGTCTGCGCCCCAGCATTTT | CASSPHDRGSAPQHF
NA | TRBJ1-2 | NA | TRBV20-1 | TGCAGTGCCACACCTAACAGAGGGGCTTCCTATGGCTACACCTTC | CSATPNRGASYGYTF
NA | TRBJ1-5 | NA | TRBV6-1 | TGTGCCAGCAGTGAAGAGATGGGGAATCAGCCCCAGCATTTT | CASSEEMGNQPQHF
TRBD2 | TRBJ2-3 | medium-sized | TRBV2 | TGTGCCAGCAGTGACGAGCGGGATCAAGGAGATACGCAGTATTTT | CASSDERDQGDTQYF
TRBD2 | TRBJ2-7 | few | TRBV28 | TGTGCCAGCACCCCTTACGGGGGGGAGCAGTACTTC | CASTPYGGEQYF
NA | TRBJ1-1 | few | TRBV6-5 | TGTGCCAACAGTTCGGCGGGATACACTGAAGCTTTCTTT | CANSSAGYTEAFF
TRBD2 | TRBJ2-5 | medium-sized | TRBV18 | TGTGCCAGCTCATCACGACTAGCGGGAGGTCCACAAGAGACCCAGTACTTC | CASSSRLAGGPQETQYF
NA | TRBJ2-3 | NA | TRBV5-1 | TGCGCCAGCAGCCTGACTACCTCTAGCACAGATACGCAGTATTTT | CASSLTTSSTDTQYF
TRBD2 | TRBJ2-1 | medium-sized | TRBV7-3 | TGTGCCAGCAGTTCACTAGCGGGAGTCTACAATGAGCAGTTCTTC | CASSSLAGVYNEQFF
NA | TRBJ2-2 | NA | TRBV28 | TGTGCCAGCGGGAAGGAAAACACCGGGGAGCTGTTTTTT | CASGKENTGELFF
TRBD1 | TRBJ2-7 | NA | TRBV5-1 | TGCGCCAGCAGCTTGGACAGGGGACCCTACGAGCAGTACTTC | CASSLDRGPYEQYF
NA | TRBJ2-7 | NA | TRBV6-4 | TGTGCCAGCAGGGGGGAGTGTACTACCCGGGAGCCCCCTTACGAGCAGTACTTC | CASRGECTTREPPYEQYF
NA | TRBJ2-1 | few | TRBV6-1 | TGTGCCAGCAGTGGACCGAATGAGCAGTTCTTC | CASSGPNEQFF